This T cell receptor (beta chain) appears in the sequencing data of a study of response to subunit inactivated influenza vaccine. With 5 bases clipped from V and 7 bases from J, the junction kept 7 bases outside the gene matches. This CDR3 spans 15 amino acids. A remark on this clonotype: Its antigen remains unknown.

TCRdb reanalysed the RT-PCR reads using MiXCR and keeps one entry per CDR3 protein. The sample records under 550,000 distinct CDR3 sequences, roughly 7.9% being singletons. Study-level results: Few additional T cells are recruited per seasonal influenza vaccination, authors suggested.

This receptor was taken from a man between 50 and 75 years old who received an inactivated influenza vaccine. V usage is TRBV12-3 or TRBV12-4 and J usage is TRBJ2-1, with TRBD1 identical over 11 bases. The sequences come from PBMCs from blood, collected around 25 months after vaccination. CDR3 loop: CASSPRTGGENEQFF. In DNA, the CDR3 is TGTGCCAGCAGTCCAAGGACAGGGGGCGAGAATGAGCAGTTCTTC.